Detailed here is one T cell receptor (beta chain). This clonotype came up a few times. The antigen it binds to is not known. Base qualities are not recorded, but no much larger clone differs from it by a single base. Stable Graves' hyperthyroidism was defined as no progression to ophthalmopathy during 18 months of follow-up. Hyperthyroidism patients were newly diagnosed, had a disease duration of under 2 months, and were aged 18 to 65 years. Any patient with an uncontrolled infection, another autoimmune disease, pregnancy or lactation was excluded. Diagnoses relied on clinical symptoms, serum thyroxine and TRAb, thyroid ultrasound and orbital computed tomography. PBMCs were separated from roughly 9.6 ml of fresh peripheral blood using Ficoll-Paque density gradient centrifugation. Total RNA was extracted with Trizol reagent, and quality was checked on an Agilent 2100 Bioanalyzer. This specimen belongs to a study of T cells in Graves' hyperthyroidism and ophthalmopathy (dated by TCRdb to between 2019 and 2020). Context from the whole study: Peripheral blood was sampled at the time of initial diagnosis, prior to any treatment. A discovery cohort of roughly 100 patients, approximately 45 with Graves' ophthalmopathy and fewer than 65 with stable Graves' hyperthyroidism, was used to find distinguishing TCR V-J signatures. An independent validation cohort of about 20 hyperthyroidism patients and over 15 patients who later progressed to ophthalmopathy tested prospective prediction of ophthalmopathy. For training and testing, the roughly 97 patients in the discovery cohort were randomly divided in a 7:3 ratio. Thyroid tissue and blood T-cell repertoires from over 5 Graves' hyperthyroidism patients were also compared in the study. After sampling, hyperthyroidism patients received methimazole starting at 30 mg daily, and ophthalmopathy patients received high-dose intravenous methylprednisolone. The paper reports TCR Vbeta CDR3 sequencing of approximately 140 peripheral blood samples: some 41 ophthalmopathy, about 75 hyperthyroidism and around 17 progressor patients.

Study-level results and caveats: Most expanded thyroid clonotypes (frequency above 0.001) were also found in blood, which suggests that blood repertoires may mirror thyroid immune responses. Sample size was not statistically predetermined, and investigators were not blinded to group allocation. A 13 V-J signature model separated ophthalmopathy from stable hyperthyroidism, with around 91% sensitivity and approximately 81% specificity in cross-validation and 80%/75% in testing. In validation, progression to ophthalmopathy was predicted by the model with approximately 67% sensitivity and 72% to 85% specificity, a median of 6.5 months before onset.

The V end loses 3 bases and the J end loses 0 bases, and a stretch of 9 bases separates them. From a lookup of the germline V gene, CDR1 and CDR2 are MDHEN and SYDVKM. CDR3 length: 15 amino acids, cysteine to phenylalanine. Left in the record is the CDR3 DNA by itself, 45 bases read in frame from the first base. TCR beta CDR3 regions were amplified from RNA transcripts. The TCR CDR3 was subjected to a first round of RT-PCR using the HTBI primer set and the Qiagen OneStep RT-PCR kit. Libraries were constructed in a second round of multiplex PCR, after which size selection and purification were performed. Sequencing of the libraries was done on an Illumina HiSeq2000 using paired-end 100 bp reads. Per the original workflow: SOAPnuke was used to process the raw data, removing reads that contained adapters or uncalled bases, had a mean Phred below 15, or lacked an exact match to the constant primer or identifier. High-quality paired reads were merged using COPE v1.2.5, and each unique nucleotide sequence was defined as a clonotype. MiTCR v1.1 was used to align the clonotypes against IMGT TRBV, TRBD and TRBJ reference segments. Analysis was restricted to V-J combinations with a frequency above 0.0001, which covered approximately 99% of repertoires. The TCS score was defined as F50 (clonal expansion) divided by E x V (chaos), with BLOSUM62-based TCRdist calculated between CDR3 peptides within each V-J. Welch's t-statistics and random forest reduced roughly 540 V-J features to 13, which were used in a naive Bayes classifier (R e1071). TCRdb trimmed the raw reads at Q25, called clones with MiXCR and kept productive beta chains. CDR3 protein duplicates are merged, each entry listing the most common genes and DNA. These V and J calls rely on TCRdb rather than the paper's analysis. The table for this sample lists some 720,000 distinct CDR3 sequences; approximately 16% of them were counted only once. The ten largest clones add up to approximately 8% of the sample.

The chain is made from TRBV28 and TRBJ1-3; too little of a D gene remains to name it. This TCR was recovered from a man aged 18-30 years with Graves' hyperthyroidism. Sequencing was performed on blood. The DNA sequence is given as TGTGCCAGCAGTTTTGGGAGTTACTCTGGAAACACCATATATTTT. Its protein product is CASSFGSYSGNTIYF.